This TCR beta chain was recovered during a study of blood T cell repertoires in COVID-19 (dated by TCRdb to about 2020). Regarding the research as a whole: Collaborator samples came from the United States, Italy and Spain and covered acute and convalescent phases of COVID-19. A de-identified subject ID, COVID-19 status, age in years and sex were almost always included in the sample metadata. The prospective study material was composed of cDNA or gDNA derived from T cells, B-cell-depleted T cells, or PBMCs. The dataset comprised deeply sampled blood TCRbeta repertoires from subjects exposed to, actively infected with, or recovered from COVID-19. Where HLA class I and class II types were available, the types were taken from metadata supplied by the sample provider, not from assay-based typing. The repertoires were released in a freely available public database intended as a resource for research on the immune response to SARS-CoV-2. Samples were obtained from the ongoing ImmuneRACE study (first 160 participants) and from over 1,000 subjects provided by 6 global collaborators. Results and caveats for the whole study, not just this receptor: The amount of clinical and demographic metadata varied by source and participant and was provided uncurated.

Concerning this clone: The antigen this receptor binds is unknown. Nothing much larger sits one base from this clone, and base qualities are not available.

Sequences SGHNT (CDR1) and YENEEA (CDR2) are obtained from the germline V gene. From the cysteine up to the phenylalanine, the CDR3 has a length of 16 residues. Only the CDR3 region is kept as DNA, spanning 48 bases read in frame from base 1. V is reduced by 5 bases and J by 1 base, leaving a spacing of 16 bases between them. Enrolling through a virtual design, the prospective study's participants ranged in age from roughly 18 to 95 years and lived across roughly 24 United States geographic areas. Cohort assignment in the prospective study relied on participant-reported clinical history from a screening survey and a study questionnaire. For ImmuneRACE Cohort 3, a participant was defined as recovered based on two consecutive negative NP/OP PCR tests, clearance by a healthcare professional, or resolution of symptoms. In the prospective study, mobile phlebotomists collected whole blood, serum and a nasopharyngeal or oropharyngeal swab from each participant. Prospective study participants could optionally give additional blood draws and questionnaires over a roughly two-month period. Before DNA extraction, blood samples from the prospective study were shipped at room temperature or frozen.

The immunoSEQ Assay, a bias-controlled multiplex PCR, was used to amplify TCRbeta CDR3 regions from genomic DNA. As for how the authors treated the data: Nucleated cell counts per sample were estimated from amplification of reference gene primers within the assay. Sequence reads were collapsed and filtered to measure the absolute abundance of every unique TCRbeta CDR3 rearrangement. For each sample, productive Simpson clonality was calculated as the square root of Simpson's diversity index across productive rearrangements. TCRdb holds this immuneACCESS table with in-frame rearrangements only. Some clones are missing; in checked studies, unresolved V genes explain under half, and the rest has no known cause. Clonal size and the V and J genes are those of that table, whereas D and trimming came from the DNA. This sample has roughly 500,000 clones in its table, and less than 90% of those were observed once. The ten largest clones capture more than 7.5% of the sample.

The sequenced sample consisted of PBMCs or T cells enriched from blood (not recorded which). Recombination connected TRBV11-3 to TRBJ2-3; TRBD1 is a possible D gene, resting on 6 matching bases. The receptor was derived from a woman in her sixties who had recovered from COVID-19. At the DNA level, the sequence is TGTGCCAGCAGCCCTACCCTGGGGGCTGGCACAGATACGCAGTATTTT. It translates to CASSPTLGAGTDTQYF.